Listed here are 21 T cell receptor beta chains from one sample, sequenced in a study of T cell repertoires in cytomegalovirus infection. TCRdb analysed the reads with MiXCR anew, one entry per CDR3 protein. The data show just under 550,000 distinct CDR3 sequences, 26% seen once. The sequenced sample consisted of PBMCs. Receptors were obtained from a human donor in good health (CMV status not recorded). Some clones in this sample may be carry-over from other donors' samples.

This clonotype appeared a few times. V gene TRBV3-1 combines with J gene TRBJ2-5, with D possibly matching TRBD2 (6 bases). V was trimmed by 3 bases and J by 4 bases, leaving 9 bases between them. The CDR3 has 13 amino acids. Germline loops: CDR1 LGHDT, CDR2 YNNKEL (reference sequence). The CDR3 loop is CASSHLARETQYF. For the CDR3, the DNA is TGTGCCAGCAGCCACCTAGCGAGAGAGACCCAGTACTTC.

There are a few counts of this clonotype. The chain joins TRBV11-3 to TRBJ2-7; D gene uncertain. V gave up 2 bases and J gave up 2 bases, with 7 bases separating them. CDR3 length equals 13 residues. Germline loops: CDR1 SGHNT, CDR2 YENEEA. CDR3 in DNA: TGTGCCAGCAGCTTATCGGAAACCTACGAGCAGTACGTC. This translates into CASSLSETYEQYV.

The V call is TRBV7-9, the J call TRBJ1-1, with TRBD1 matching over 9 bases. Trimming removed 6 bases from V and 1 base from J; junction bases left unmatched: 12. Germline V gene data show CDR1 as SEHNR and CDR2 as FQNEAQ (reference sequence). The CDR3 loop spans 17 amino acids. In DNA, the CDR3 is TGTGCCAGCAGGTCACAGGGGGCTGGTTTGTCGAACACTGAAGCTTTCTTT. It specifies CASRSQGAGLSNTEAFF.

A few counts support this clonotype. The chain links TRBV28 to TRBJ2-1; 7 positions match TRBD1. Germline V lookup: CDR1 MDHEN, CDR2 SYDVKM. Unmatched junction bases numbered 4, after V lost 5 bases and J lost 0 bases. CDR3 length: 15 residues. The CDR3 sequence: CASSGGQASYNEQFF. The CDR3 bases are TGTGCCAGCAGTGGTGGACAGGCCTCCTACAATGAGCAGTTCTTC.

The V call is TRBV4-2, the J call TRBJ1-1; no firm D call. Trimming took off 4 bases at V and 3 bases at J, with 15 bases between the two ends. The CDR3 is made up of 15 amino acids. The V gene's germline CDR1 is LGHNA and CDR2 YNFKEQ. CDR3 residues: CASSLTGWGDTEAFF. The CDR3 DNA is TGTGCCAGCAGCCTGACGGGTTGGGGAGACACTGAAGCTTTCTTT.

The rearrangement uses TRBV24-1 and TRBJ2-1; 9 nucleotides align to TRBD1. The CDR3 extends over 16 amino acids. CDR1 KGHDR and CDR2 SFDVKD come from the germline V gene. The V and J ends lost 4 bases and 12 bases, in that order; junction bases with no gene match: 15. For the CDR3, the DNA is TGTGCCACCAGTGACCCAGAAGGGACAGGGCGCGGAGGGCAGTTCTTC. It yields the protein CATSDPEGTGRGGQFF.

The chain recombines TRBV7-9 with TRBJ1-1; D gene uncertain. V dropped 10 bases and J dropped 2 bases, with 11 bases sitting between them. This CDR3 region has 12 residues. CDR1 is SEHNR and CDR2 is FQNEAQ in the germline V gene (reference sequence). In DNA, the CDR3 is TGTGCCACCCGCCGCCTAAACACTGAAGCTTTCTTT. Encoded protein: CATRRLNTEAFF.

In this sample, this clonotype turned up a few times. This chain connects TRBV12-3 or TRBV12-4 to TRBJ2-7, with TRBD2 identical over 9 bases. The CDR3 runs 15 residues. J gave up 0 bases and V 5 bases, and 5 bases lay outside the gene matches. DNA of the CDR3: TGTGCCAGCAGTGAGGGACTAGCAGACTCCTACGAGCAGTACTTC. Translation: CASSEGLADSYEQYF.

This clonotype was counted a few times. J is TRBJ2-1 and V is TRBV7-9; D remains ambiguous. Trimming removed 5 bases at V and 0 bases at J, with 14 bases between. This CDR3 contains 16 residues. The germline V gene has CDR1 SEHNR and CDR2 FQNEAQ (reference sequence). CDR3 nucleotides: TGTGCCAGCAGCCCTGTCGCGATGAGCTCCTACAATGAGCAGTTCTTC. Amino acid sequence: CASSPVAMSSYNEQFF.

This clonotype was counted at least ten times. The rearrangement joins TRBV6-1 to TRBJ2-1; 9 bases are shared with TRBD2. J was trimmed by 7 bases and V by 5 bases; bases with no gene match: 9. The CDR3 extends over 15 amino acids. Per the germline V gene, CDR1 is MNHNS and CDR2 is SASEGT. CDR3 sequence (DNA): TGTGCCAGCAGTCCCGGTAGCGGGAGTTGGAATGAGCAGTTCTTC. This encodes CASSPGSGSWNEQFF.

This clonotype was observed a handful of times. The V gene is TRBV7-9, the J gene TRBJ2-1; perhaps D is TRBD1 or TRBD2 (5 bases each). The germline CDR1 and CDR2 sequences are SEHNR and FQNEAQ (reference sequence). The CDR3 covers 16 residues. V lost 4 bases to trimming and J lost 2 bases, with 15 bases between them. The DNA for the CDR3 is TGTGCCAGCAGCTGGGACGGTAGCAGCGCCTACAATGAGCAGTTCTTC. It codes for CASSWDGSSAYNEQFF.

The genes are TRBV11-3 and TRBJ2-1, with D unclear. V was cut by 1 base and J by 8 bases, with 12 bases left in between. Germline CDR1 SGHNT, CDR2 YENEEA. This CDR3 region has 14 residues. The CDR3 here is CASSLASLRDEQFF. The CDR3 DNA reads TGTGCCAGCAGCTTAGCCTCTCTACGGGATGAGCAGTTCTTC. The full variable domain, in which reference TRBV11-3 and TRBJ2-1 provide the parts outside the CDR3, is EAGVVQSPRYKIIEKKQPVAFWCNPISGHNTLYWYLQNLGQGPELLIRYENEEAVDDSQLPKDRFSAERLKGVDSTLKIQPAELGDSAVYLCASSLASLRDEQFFGPGTRLTVL.

This clonotype was seen a few times. The chain is built from TRBV11-1 and TRBJ2-3; D is unresolved. The V end was cut by 4 bases, the J end by 2 bases, with 7 bases between. The CDR3 runs to 13 residues. Germline values: CDR1 SGHAT, CDR2 FQDESV (reference sequence). The CDR3 here is CASSSGYTDTQYF. The CDR3 DNA is TGTGCCAGCAGCTCTGGATACACAGATACGCAGTATTTT.

J is TRBJ1-1 and V is TRBV12-5, with no clear D. CDR1 and CDR2 (germline): LGHNT, FRNRAP. The germline V and J ends were trimmed by 2 bases and 6 bases, with 10 bases remaining between them. The CDR3 runs 13 residues. The CDR3 nucleotides read TGTGCTAGTGGTTTGCTGATTGGGGCTGAAGCTTTCTTT. This gives the protein CASGLLIGAEAFF.

This sequence joins TRBV14 and TRBJ2-7, with TRBD2 matching 14 bases. In germline, CDR1 is SGHDN, CDR2 FVKESK. V lost 3 bases, J lost 4 bases, and 2 bases stayed unmatched. The CDR3 spans 15 residues. CDR3 sequence (DNA): TGTGCCAGCAGCCATCGGACTAGCGGGAGGTACGAGCAGTACTTC. This translates into CASSHRTSGRYEQYF. Full variable domain (missing parts from reference TRBV14 and TRBJ2-7): EAGVTQFPSHSVIEKGQTVTLRCDPISGHDNLYWYRRVMGKEIKFLLHFVKESKQDESGMPNNRFLAERTGGTYSTLKVQPAELEDSGVYFCASSHRTSGRYEQYFGPGTRLTVT.

J is TRBJ1-1 and V is TRBV30; D not resolved. The V gene lost 1 base and the J gene lost 11 bases, with 17 bases spanning the gap. This CDR3 region has 13 residues. Germline V gene lookup returns CDR1 GTSNPN and CDR2 SVGIG (reference sequence). DNA for the CDR3: TGTGCCTGGAGTGCCGCCACGGATCGACGGGCTTTCTTT. As protein: CAWSAATDRRAFF.

This clonotype came up many times. V is TRBV7-9 and J is TRBJ1-1; no clear D gene. Germline-derived CDR1 and CDR2 are SEHNR and FQNEAQ (reference sequence). Trimming stripped 5 bases from V and 5 bases from J, with 21 bases between. The CDR3 spans 16 residues. The DNA for the CDR3 is TGTGCCAGCAGCCTACGGCCGTTAAGCGGTGTGACTGAAGCTTTCTTT. This codes for CASSLRPLSGVTEAFF.

The chain couples TRBV7-9 to TRBJ2-1; the D gene is possibly TRBD2 (6 bases). Germline lookup yields CDR1 SEHNR and CDR2 FQNEAQ (reference sequence). V dropped 2 bases and J dropped 9 bases, with 17 bases sitting between them. The CDR3 covers 15 residues. Here the CDR3 DNA reads TGTGCCAGCAGCTTACAATCAGCCGTCGGGGGTGAGCAGTTCTTC. Translating gives CASSLQSAVGGEQFF.

The chain recombines TRBV19 with TRBJ1-2; D gene ambiguous. This CDR3 has 13 residues. CDR1 is LNHDA, CDR2 SQIVND, per germline (reference sequence). The ends were cut back, 2 bases at V and 5 bases at J, with 9 bases in the middle. The CDR3 reads CASSITSEYGYTF. The CDR3, as DNA: TGTGCCAGTAGTATAACCAGCGAGTATGGCTACACCTTC. Together with reference TRBV19 and TRBJ1-2, the CDR3 gives the full variable domain: DGGITQSPKYLFRKEGQNVTLSCEQNLNHDAMYWYRQDPGQGLRLIYYSQIVNDFQKGDIAEGYSVSREKKESFPLTVTSAQKNPTAFYLCASSITSEYGYTFGSGTRLTVV.

V usage is TRBV27 and J usage is TRBJ2-7; 7 bases are a match to TRBD2. Trimming took 6 bases from V and 0 from J; bases not matched to a gene: 2. CDR3 length: 13 residues. Germline V gene data show CDR1 as MNHEY and CDR2 as SMNVEV (reference sequence). In DNA, the CDR3 is TGTGCCAGCAGGCCGGGGGGCTCCTACGAGCAGTACTTC. This translates into CASRPGGSYEQYF.

This chain joins TRBV14 and TRBJ1-2; no reliable D call. CDR3 length equals 15 residues. Germline-derived CDR1 and CDR2 are SGHDN and FVKESK. V shed 2 bases and J shed 4 bases, with 14 bases lying between them. Written as DNA, the CDR3 is TGTGCCAGCAGCCAACGGGTCAAAACCTTCTATGGCTACACCTTC. It yields the protein CASSQRVKTFYGYTF.